The 9 T cell receptor beta chains below come from one sample, sequenced in a study of blood T cell repertoires in COVID-19. The data were produced by immunoSEQ multiplex PCR, yet TCRdb's version contains in-frame clones alone and is incomplete. The data show approximately 130,000 clones, around 77% seen once. The sample comprised peripheral blood. These TCRs come from a human donor in a cohort sampled during active COVID-19.

The V call is TRBV12-3 or TRBV12-4, the J call TRBJ1-1; D is undetermined. The ends were cut back, 4 bases at V and 1 base at J, with 7 bases in the middle. The CDR3 extends over 13 amino acids. The CDR3 DNA reads as TGTGCCAGCAGTTACACAGCGAACACTGAAGCTTTCTTT. Amino acid sequence: CASSYTANTEAFF.

The chain has TRBV29-1 and TRBJ2-5, with D tentatively TRBD1 (5 bases). The ends were cut back, 8 bases at V and 1 base at J, with 14 bases in the middle. The CDR3 runs 13 residues. In germline, CDR1 is SQVTM, CDR2 ANQGSEA. The CDR3 reads CSIRAGPQETQYF. CDR3 bases: TGCAGCATACGGGCAGGGCCCCAAGAGACCCAGTACTTC.

This clone occurred a few times. The chain joins TRBV10-1 to TRBJ2-7; 10 nucleotides match TRBD1. This CDR3 comprises 13 residues. CDR1 is WNHNN, CDR2 SYGVQD, per germline (reference sequence). The trim removed 5 bases at V and 4 bases at J, leaving 2 bases unmatched. This chain's CDR3 is CASSRDRGYEQYF. CDR3 nucleotide sequence: TGCGCCAGCAGTAGGGACAGGGGATACGAGCAGTACTTC.

The CDR3: CASSPVRFDSGNTIYF. In DNA, the CDR3 is TGTGCCAGCAGCCCCGTCAGATTTGACTCTGGAAACACCATATATTTT. The chain links TRBV13 to TRBJ1-3; D remains unclear. The germline gives CDR1 PRHDT, CDR2 FYEKMQ (reference sequence). V was clipped by 5 bases and J by 0 bases, with 14 bases between them. The CDR3 is 16 residues long.

The V gene is TRBV2, the J gene TRBJ2-5, with TRBD1 as a possible D gene (8 bases). V lost 6 bases and J lost 3, with 14 bases in between. Germline CDR1 is SNHLY and CDR2 is FYNNEI. The CDR3 length is 14 residues. The CDR3 DNA reads as TGTGCCAGCAGAGATACAGGGGGGGAAGAGACCCAGTACTTC. Translating gives CASRDTGGEETQYF.

J is TRBJ2-5 and V is TRBV7-8; TRBD2 might be the D (6 bases). The germline V and J ends were trimmed by 6 bases and 5 bases, with 16 bases remaining between them. Germline V gene data show CDR1 as SGHVS and CDR2 as FQNEAQ. The CDR3 loop spans 14 amino acids. Here the CDR3 reads CASSLPAGWETQYF. CDR3 coding DNA: TGTGCCAGCAGTCTCCCAGCGGGCTGGGAGACCCAGTACTTC.

The CDR3 spells CASSDILDRALNSGANVLTF. The CDR3 DNA is TGTGCCAGTAGCGATATCCTCGACAGGGCGTTGAACTCTGGGGCCAACGTCCTGACTTTC. The chain employs TRBV19 and TRBJ2-6; 7 bases align to TRBD1. V lost 6 bases and J lost 0; bases outside the gene matches: 17. From germline, CDR1 is LNHDA and CDR2 SQIVND (reference sequence). This CDR3 is 20 amino acids long.

The rearrangement links TRBV12-3 or TRBV12-4 to TRBJ2-7; a weak D match, TRBD2 (6 bases). The CDR3 consists of 13 residues. Trimming stripped 5 bases from V and 0 bases from J, with 8 bases between. The DNA of the CDR3 is TGTGCCAGCAGTGGGGACTTCTCCTACGAGCAGTACTTC. Translating gives CASSGDFSYEQYF.

The CDR3 region has the DNA TGTGCCAGCAGCTTACACGCGGGAGGTGAAAATGAGCAGTTCTTC. Its protein product is CASSLHAGGENEQFF. The rearrangement joins TRBV11-2 to TRBJ2-1, with 8 bases that match TRBD2. This CDR3 contains 15 residues. The germline V gene encodes CDR1 SGHAT and CDR2 FQNNGV. V dropped 2 bases and J dropped 7; count of bases not matched to a gene: 7.